What follows describes a single T cell receptor (beta chain). As yet, its antigen is unknown. This CDR3 is 14 amino acids long. J was trimmed by 7 bases and V by 2 bases; bases with no gene match: 6. From germline, CDR1 is ENHRY and CDR2 SYGVKD. The data stem from a study of shared clonotypes between healthy human individuals. Across the whole study: CD4 naive and memory got three plates each, CD8 naive two, CD8 memory one.

The data were produced by immunoSEQ multiplex PCR, yet TCRdb's version contains in-frame clones alone and is incomplete. The sample includes 2 million to 2.5 million clones, 92% seen only once; the top ten take 0.37%. Study-wide results and caveats: Non-shared clonotypes displayed generation probabilities falling below those of clonotypes present in all four donors.

Sequencing was performed on naive CD4+ T cells from PBMCs. Subset described: CD45RA+ positively selected. The TCR originated in a man between 18 and 29 years old in good health. Some clones in this sample may be carry-over from other donors' samples. V and J are TRBV10-3 and TRBJ1-2, with 8 positions matching TRBD1. The CDR3 bases are TGTGCCATCAGTGAGGGGAGGACAGGGTTTGGCTACACCTTC. It specifies CAISEGRTGFGYTF.